These 18 T cell receptor beta chains were sequenced from one sample in a study of T cell responses to AZD1222 COVID-19 vaccine. TCRdb keeps only in-frame clones here, not all; method: immunoSEQ multiplex PCR. The repertoire holds about 120,000 clones, with roughly nine tenths as singletons. The sequencing here drew on peripheral blood, taken 28 days after the second AZD1222 dose. All receptors come from an adult who received the AZD1222 COVID-19 vaccine.

This CDR3 reads CASSQFGHLSGGELFF. The CDR3 DNA sequence: TGTGCCAGCAGCCAATTTGGACATCTCTCGGGCGGGGAGCTGTTTTTT. This chain links TRBV3-1 (or the pseudogene TRBV3-2) with TRBJ2-2, with TRBD1 as a possible D gene (5 bases). Germline V gene sequence: CDR1 LGHDT, CDR2 YNNKEL (reference sequence). The CDR3 consists of 16 residues. Between the trimmed V and J ends, which lost 2 bases and 7 bases, there was a span of 17 bases.

The chain has TRBV3-1 (or the pseudogene TRBV3-2) and TRBJ1-1; perhaps TRBD1 as D (5 bases). V lost 4 bases and J lost 0, with 15 bases in between. The germline gives CDR1 LGHDT, CDR2 YNNKEL (reference sequence). The CDR3 consists of 16 residues. CDR3 coding DNA: TGTGCCAGCAGCCTCGTGGGGGGTGTGGTGAACACTGAAGCTTTCTTT. It yields the protein CASSLVGGVVNTEAFF.

CDR3 in amino acids: CAIYLAGGQNTGELFF. The CDR3 nucleotides are TGTGCTATATACCTAGCGGGAGGCCAGAACACCGGGGAGCTGTTTTTT. The rearrangement uses TRBV7-9 and TRBJ2-2, with 11 bases that match TRBD2. This CDR3 is built from 16 residues. The germline V gene encodes CDR1 SEHNR and CDR2 FQNEAQ (reference sequence).

The chain couples TRBV6-5 to TRBJ1-4, with D possibly being TRBD1 (6 bases). This CDR3 has 14 residues. The V gene's germline CDR1 is MNHEY and CDR2 SVGAGI. Trimming left V 6 bases short and J 6 bases short, with 14 bases between. The CDR3 region is CASRDGGLDEKLFF. CDR3 DNA: TGTGCCAGCAGAGACGGGGGCCTGGATGAAAAACTGTTTTTT.

V and J are TRBV4-1 and TRBJ2-7; maybe TRBD1 (5 bases). The CDR3 totals 16 residues. The germline V gene has CDR1 MGHRA and CDR2 YSYEKL. Trimming stripped 6 bases from V and 2 bases from J, with 20 bases between. The CDR3 loop reads CASSRHTQVTAYEQYF. CDR3 DNA sequence: TGCGCCAGCAGTCGCCACACACAGGTTACGGCCTACGAGCAGTACTTC.

This clone was found once. The chain has TRBV19 and TRBJ1-5; a possible D gene is TRBD1 (5 bases). Per germline, CDR1 LNHDA and CDR2 SQIVND (reference sequence). CDR3 length: 17 residues. The V gene lost 2 bases and the J gene lost 2 bases, with 16 bases spanning the gap. The CDR3 coding sequence is TGTGCCAGTAGTATATCGAAACAGACAGACGGCAATCAGCCCCAGCATTTT. Protein: CASSISKQTDGNQPQHF.

This rearrangement joins TRBV7-6 to TRBJ2-7, with TRBD2 as a possible D gene (6 bases). V gave up 0 bases and J gave up 7 bases, with 13 bases separating them. The CDR3 spans 14 residues. Looked up from germline, CDR1 is SGHVS and CDR2 is FNYEAQ. Here the CDR3 reads CASSLALASDEQYF. The DNA for the CDR3 is TGTGCCAGCAGCTTAGCGTTGGCTAGCGATGAGCAGTACTTC. Together with reference TRBV7-6 and TRBJ2-7, the CDR3 gives the full variable domain: GAGVSQSPRYKVTKRGQDVALRCDPISGHVSLYWYRQALGQGPEFLTYFNYEAQQDKSGLPNDRFSAERPEGSISTLTIQRTEQRDSAMYRCASSLALASDEQYFGPGTRLTVT.

The CDR3 DNA reads TGTGCCAGCAGCTCTAGCGGGAGGAACACTTACGAGCAGTACTTC. Translating gives CASSSSGRNTYEQYF. The chain carries TRBV7-9 and TRBJ2-7; TRBD2 agrees at 11 bases. CDR3 length: 15 amino acids. V lost 4 bases to trimming and J lost 4 bases; unmatched junction nucleotides: 6. From germline, CDR1 is SEHNR and CDR2 FQNEAQ (reference sequence).

The chain joins TRBV7-9 to TRBJ2-5, with D uncertain. Trimming shortened V by 1 base and J by 5 bases, and 5 bases separated the two germline ends. Germline V gene data show CDR1 as SEHNR and CDR2 as FQNEAQ (reference sequence). The CDR3 loop spans 12 amino acids. In DNA, the CDR3 is TGTGCCAGCAGCTTAGAGGAGGAGACCCAGTACTTC. Protein sequence: CASSLEEETQYF. Full variable domain (rest looked up from reference TRBV7-9 and TRBJ2-5): DTGVSQNPRHKITKRGQNVTFRCDPISEHNRLYWYRQTLGQGPEFLTYFQNEAQLEKSRLLSDRFSAERPKGSFSTLEIQRTEQGDSAMYLCASSLEEETQYFGPGTRLLVL.

The rearrangement uses TRBV11-2 and TRBJ2-7, with 8 bases fitting TRBD1. Germline loops: CDR1 SGHAT, CDR2 FQNNGV. J lost 4 bases, V lost 5 bases, and 7 bases had no gene match. This CDR3 is 14 amino acids long. The CDR3 bases are TGTGCCAGCAGCAGGGACAGGCAATCTTACGAGCAGTACTTC. It is translated as CASSRDRQSYEQYF.

This chain uses TRBV27 with TRBJ2-7; no clear D. The V and J ends lost 6 bases and 2 bases respectively, with 2 bases between them. Germline V lookup: CDR1 MNHEY, CDR2 SMNVEV (reference sequence). The length of the CDR3 is 10 residues. CDR3 coding DNA: TGTGCCAGCAGAACCTACGAGCAGTACTTC. It encodes CASRTYEQYF.

The chain recombines TRBV5-5 with TRBJ2-7; a possible D gene is TRBD1 (6 bases). V lost 4 bases to trimming and J lost 0 bases, with 17 bases between them. There are 16 residues in the CDR3. Germline CDR1 reads SGHKS; CDR2 reads YYEKEE (reference sequence). This CDR3 is CASSDYRVRSSYEQYF. CDR3 sequence (DNA): TGTGCCAGCAGCGACTACAGGGTAAGGAGCTCCTACGAGCAGTACTTC.

The chain uses TRBV18 and TRBJ2-1, with 7 nucleotides matching TRBD1. With V trimmed by 6 bases and J by 4 bases, 3 bases remained unmatched. Germline V gene sequence: CDR1 KGHSH, CDR2 LQKENI. The CDR3 has 13 amino acids. The CDR3 DNA sequence: TGTGCCAGCTCGATGGGACAGTACAATGAGCAGTTCTTC. Protein: CASSMGQYNEQFF.

Here the CDR3 DNA reads TGTGCCACCAGCTATAGGGGGGATCGGGGCGGGGAGCTGTTTTTT. Translation gives CATSYRGDRGGELFF. The V and J genes are TRBV15 and TRBJ2-2; tentatively, D is TRBD1 or TRBD2 (6 bases each). Deletions cut 5 bases from V and 7 bases from J, with 17 bases between. The CDR3 is 15 amino acids. CDR1 is LNHNV and CDR2 is YYDKDF in the germline V gene (reference sequence).

The chain has TRBV30 and TRBJ2-3, with 7 bases fitting TRBD1. The V gene's germline CDR1 is GTSNPN and CDR2 SVGIG (reference sequence). This CDR3 region has 14 residues. Trimming took 1 base from V and 2 from J; bases not matched to a gene: 3. CDR3 residues: CAWSGQGYTDTQYF. DNA of the CDR3: TGTGCCTGGAGTGGACAGGGCTACACAGATACGCAGTATTTT. The whole variable domain, filled in from reference TRBV30 and TRBJ2-3, reads SQTIHQWPATLVQPVGSPLSLECTVEGTSNPNLYWYRQAAGRGLQLLFYSVGIGQISSEVPQNLSASRPQDRQFILSSKKLLLSDSGFYLCAWSGQGYTDTQYFGPGTRLTVL.

V and J are TRBV18 and TRBJ1-2; TRBD1 might be the D (5 bases). Trimming shortened V by 2 bases and J by 4 bases, and 14 bases separated the two germline ends. Germline V gives CDR1 KGHSH, CDR2 LQKENI. This CDR3 has 15 residues. DNA of the CDR3: TGTGCCAGCTCACCAGGTGTAGGGGCGGGCTATGGCTACACCTTC. As protein: CASSPGVGAGYGYTF.

The chain carries TRBV27 and TRBJ2-5, with D possibly called TRBD1 or TRBD2 (5 bases each). V was shortened by 0 bases and J by 5 bases, with 16 bases between the two germline ends. The germline V gene has CDR1 MNHEY and CDR2 SMNVEV (reference sequence). CDR3 length: 16 amino acids. The CDR3 bases are TGTGCCAGCAGTTTATCCCGCTGGGGGTCTTGGGAGACCCAGTACTTC. This translates into CASSLSRWGSWETQYF.

The rearrangement joins TRBV30 to TRBJ1-2; no clear D. Germline CDR1 GTSNPN, CDR2 SVGIG (reference sequence). The CDR3 consists of 12 residues. The ends were cut back, 0 bases at V and 5 bases at J, with 7 bases in the middle. This chain's CDR3 is CAWSVIGYGYTF. CDR3 bases: TGTGCCTGGAGTGTAATAGGGTATGGCTACACCTTC.